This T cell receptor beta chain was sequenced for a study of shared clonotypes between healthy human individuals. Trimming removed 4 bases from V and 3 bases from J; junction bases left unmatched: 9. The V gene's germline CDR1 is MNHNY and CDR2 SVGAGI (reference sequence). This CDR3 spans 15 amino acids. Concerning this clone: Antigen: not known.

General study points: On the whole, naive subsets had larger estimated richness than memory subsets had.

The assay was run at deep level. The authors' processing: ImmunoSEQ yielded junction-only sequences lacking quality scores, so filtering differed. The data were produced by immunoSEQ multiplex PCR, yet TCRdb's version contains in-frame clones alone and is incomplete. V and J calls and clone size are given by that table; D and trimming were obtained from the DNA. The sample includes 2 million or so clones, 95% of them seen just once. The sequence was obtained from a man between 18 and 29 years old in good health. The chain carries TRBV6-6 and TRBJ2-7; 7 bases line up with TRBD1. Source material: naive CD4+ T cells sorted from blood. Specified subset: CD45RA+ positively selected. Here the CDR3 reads CASSSTGTANYEQYF. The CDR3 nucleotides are TGTGCCAGCAGTTCCACCGGGACAGCGAACTACGAGCAGTACTTC.